The rows below give T cell receptor beta chains drawn from one sample of a study of cytomegalovirus exposure and HLA in healthy donors. The repertoire was sequenced with immunoSEQ multiplex PCR; TCRdb's copy has only in-frame clones and lacks some. The data contain roughly 100,000 clones, approximately 69% of them singletons. The specimen was PBMCs. The receptors originated from a man aged 30 to 39 in good health and CMV-seronegative. Each CDR3 is given with its conserved first and last residue. Each record gives: CDR3 protein, CDR3 DNA, J gene, D gene, clone size, V gene. The D gene is left open where the match is weak. Expanded clones are given a class, and other clones once, few, many or no size at all.

CASSSPKLAGGLNTGELFF | TGTGCCAGCAGCTCCCCAAAGCTAGCGGGAGGGCTAAACACCGGGGAGCTGTTTTTT | TRBJ2-2 | TRBD2 | NA | TRBV11-1
CASSYGRTTGELFF | TGTGCCAGCAGTTACGGGAGGACTACCGGGGAGCTGTTTTTT | TRBJ2-2 | NA | few | TRBV6-5
CASSSGTGSEGYTF | TGTGCCAGCAGCTCAGGGACAGGGAGTGAGGGCTACACCTTC | TRBJ1-2 | TRBD1 | NA | TRBV5-8
CASSPMASGYEQYF | TGTGCCAGCAGCCCTATGGCTAGCGGGTACGAGCAGTACTTC | TRBJ2-7 | TRBD2 | NA | TRBV7-2
CSVGKGLAGSNIQYF | TGCAGCGTTGGAAAGGGCCTCGCGGGGTCAAACATTCAGTACTTC | TRBJ2-4 | NA | NA | TRBV29-1
CASSTRPRFDNGELFF | TGTGCCAGCAGCACCCGACCGCGGTTTGATAACGGGGAGCTGTTTTTT | TRBJ2-2 | NA | NA | TRBV7-3
CAINGDSTYEQYF | TGTGCCATCAACGGGGACAGTACCTACGAGCAGTACTTC | TRBJ2-7 | TRBD1 | NA | TRBV10-3
CASSLRTVSYEQYF | TGTGCCAGCAGCTTGAGGACAGTTTCCTACGAGCAGTACTTC | TRBJ2-7 | NA | NA | TRBV11-3
CASSFGQGSTGELFF | TGTGCCAGCAGCTTTGGACAGGGGAGCACCGGGGAGCTGTTTTTT | TRBJ2-2 | TRBD1 | NA | TRBV7-2
CSAGRPNEKLFF | TGCAGCGCTGGGCGACCAAATGAAAAACTGTTTTTT | TRBJ1-4 | NA | NA | TRBV29-1
CASSFYSATNEKLFF | TGTGCCAGCAGTTTTTACAGTGCAACTAATGAAAAACTGTTTTTT | TRBJ1-4 | NA | NA | TRBV27
CASSRETGHGEQYF | TGTGCCAGCAGCCGAGAGACAGGACATGGCGAGCAGTACTTC | TRBJ2-7 | NA | NA | TRBV7-2
CASRDRGLEKLFF | TGTGCCAGCAGGGACAGGGGGCTTGAAAAACTGTTTTTT | TRBJ1-4 | TRBD1 | NA | TRBV25-1
CASSPNQGQGETQYF | TGTGCCAGCTCACCGAACCAGGGGCAGGGGGAGACCCAGTACTTC | TRBJ2-5 | NA | once | TRBV18
CASSPSGGYGYTF | TGTGCCAGCAGCCCTAGTGGAGGCTATGGCTACACCTTC | TRBJ1-2 | NA | few | TRBV13
CASSLDLTGELFF | TGTGCCAGCAGCTTAGACTTGACTGGGGAGCTGTTTTTT | TRBJ2-2 | NA | NA | TRBV7-2
CSVGDSSRPQHF | TGCAGCGTGGGGGACAGTTCGCGGCCCCAGCATTTT | TRBJ1-5 | TRBD1 | NA | TRBV29-1
CARGGAGQYNEQFF | TGTGCCAGAGGGGGCGCAGGTCAGTACAATGAGCAGTTCTTC | TRBJ2-1 | TRBD1 | NA | TRBV7-2
CASSLAGPQETQYF | TGTGCCAGCAGCTTGGCAGGCCCCCAAGAGACCCAGTACTTC | TRBJ2-5 | NA | few | TRBV11-3
CASSPHWGGWEVNIALYF | TGTGCCAGCAGCCCTCACTGGGGAGGGTGGGAGGTTAATATTGCTTTGTATTTT | TRBJ2-3 | TRBD2 | NA | TRBV7-2
CASSVGAVNTGELFF | TGTGCCAGCAGCGTAGGGGCTGTGAACACCGGGGAGCTGTTTTTT | TRBJ2-2 | NA | NA | TRBV9
CASSIAGGPTGELFF | TGTGCCAGTAGTATAGCCGGGGGTCCCACCGGGGAGCTGTTTTTT | TRBJ2-2 | NA | NA | TRBV19
CASSSSYGSDTGELFF | TGTGCCAGCAGCTCCTCTTACGGGAGTGACACCGGGGAGCTGTTTTTT | TRBJ2-2 | NA | NA | TRBV7-9
CASARTEFNDKLFF | TGTGCCAGCGCTAGGACAGAGTTTAATGACAAACTGTTTTTT | TRBJ1-4 | NA | NA | TRBV9
CASSSRTVETQYF | TGTGCCAGCTCTTCTCGGACAGTAGAGACCCAGTACTTC | TRBJ2-5 | NA | NA | TRBV18
CASKQTGGRYEQYF | TGCGCCAGCAAACAGACAGGGGGCCGGTACGAGCAGTACTTC | TRBJ2-7 | TRBD1 | few | TRBV5-1
CASSFRTSGGTDTQYF | TGTGCCAGCAGCTTCCGGACTAGCGGGGGTACAGATACGCAGTATTTT | TRBJ2-3 | TRBD2 | few | TRBV5-6
CASSLVGLAATYEQYF | TGTGCCAGCAGCTTAGTTGGGCTAGCGGCGACCTACGAGCAGTACTTC | TRBJ2-7 | TRBD2 | once | TRBV7-2
CASRQTSNEQFF | TGTGCCAGCAGACAGACTAGCAATGAGCAGTTCTTC | TRBJ2-1 | NA | NA | TRBV28
CAIRIHSRSYEQYF | TGTGCGATACGCATCCACAGTAGATCCTACGAGCAGTACTTC | TRBJ2-7 | NA | NA | TRBV30
CSELDRKNIQYF | TGCAGCGAGTTGGACAGGAAAAACATTCAGTACTTC | TRBJ2-4 | TRBD1 | NA | TRBV29-1
CASSPGFAYEQYF | TGTGCCAGCAGCCCGGGGTTTGCCTACGAGCAGTACTTC | TRBJ2-7 | NA | NA | TRBV5-4
CASSFLLGDSPLHF | TGTGCCAGCAGTTTCCTCCTAGGCGATTCACCCCTCCACTTT | TRBJ1-6 | NA | NA | TRBV27
CASRTVSGSTETQYF | TGTGCCAGTAGGACGGTTAGCGGGAGTACGGAGACCCAGTACTTC | TRBJ2-5 | TRBD2 | NA | TRBV19
CASSLYSDRGNQPQHF | TGTGCCAGCAGTTTATACAGCGACAGGGGCAATCAGCCCCAGCATTTT | TRBJ1-5 | TRBD1 | NA | TRBV27
CASGTRTADDATNEKLFF | TGTGCCAGCGGAACTAGGACAGCAGACGATGCAACTAATGAAAAACTGTTTTTT | TRBJ1-4 | NA | NA | TRBV5-4
CASSYGLASDTQYF | TGTGCCAGCAGTTACGGACTAGCTTCAGATACGCAGTATTTT | TRBJ2-3 | TRBD2 | NA | TRBV6-5
CAISESIADRGPYGYTF | TGTGCCATCAGTGAGTCAATAGCTGACAGGGGTCCCTATGGCTACACCTTC | TRBJ1-2 | TRBD1 | NA | TRBV10-3
CASSLSGTGETQYF | TGTGCTAGCAGCTTATCCGGGACAGGGGAGACCCAGTACTTC | TRBJ2-5 | TRBD1 | NA | TRBV7-7
CASSLGTGLAGANYEQYF | TGTGCCAGCAGCTTAGGGACGGGACTAGCGGGAGCCAACTACGAGCAGTACTTC | TRBJ2-7 | TRBD2 | NA | TRBV7-8
CAGSLTGTNEQFF | TGTGCCGGCAGTTTAACGGGAACCAATGAGCAGTTCTTC | TRBJ2-1 | NA | NA | TRBV27
CASSQDRKLNYGYTF | TGCGCCAGCAGCCAAGACCGCAAGCTTAACTATGGCTACACCTTC | TRBJ1-2 | NA | NA | TRBV4-3
CAWSRRDRVDEQYF | TGTGCCTGGAGCAGAAGGGACAGGGTCGACGAGCAGTACTTC | TRBJ2-7 | TRBD1 | few | TRBV30
CASSYGQGNNQPQHF | TGTGCCAGCAGTTACGGACAGGGGAACAATCAGCCCCAGCATTTT | TRBJ1-5 | TRBD1 | NA | TRBV6-5
CAWSTTRTGTKNIQYF | TGTGCCTGGAGTACCACCCGGACAGGGACCAAAAACATTCAGTACTTC | TRBJ2-4 | TRBD1 | NA | TRBV30
CAIRADREVNEQFF | TGTGCCATCAGGGCTGACAGGGAGGTCAATGAGCAGTTCTTC | TRBJ2-1 | NA | NA | TRBV10-3
CAWSRRGGYGYTF | TGTGCCTGGAGTCGTAGGGGAGGGTATGGCTACACCTTC | TRBJ1-2 | NA | NA | TRBV30
CASSAATPGSSGNTIYF | TGTGCCAGCAGCGCCGCAACCCCAGGATCCTCTGGAAACACCATATATTTT | TRBJ1-3 | NA | once | TRBV5-4
CASSESPGSNQPQHF | TGTGCCAGCAGTGAGTCCCCGGGAAGCAATCAGCCCCAGCATTTT | TRBJ1-5 | NA | NA | TRBV2
CASRAGGAGEKLFF | TGTGCCAGCAGGGCAGGGGGCGCGGGTGAAAAACTGTTTTTT | TRBJ1-4 | TRBD1 | few | TRBV2
CASSLDHNQPQHF | TGTGCCAGCAGCTTAGACCATAATCAGCCCCAGCATTTT | TRBJ1-5 | NA | NA | TRBV11-3
CASSQDRQSSYEQYF | TGTGCCAGCAGCCAAGATCGACAGTCCTCCTACGAGCAGTACTTC | TRBJ2-7 | NA | NA | TRBV4-2
CAISESAGGGYTF | TGTGCCATCAGTGAGTCTGCGGGGGGCGGCTACACCTTC | TRBJ1-2 | NA | few | TRBV10-3
CASSQMAGGLTDTQYF | TGTGCCAGCAGCCAAATGGCAGGGGGTTTGACAGATACGCAGTATTTT | TRBJ2-3 | TRBD1 | NA | TRBV7-3
CASSFRGGTTYNEQFF | TGTGCCAGCAGCTTTCGAGGCGGGACGACCTACAATGAGCAGTTCTTC | TRBJ2-1 | NA | NA | TRBV7-2